The 15 T cell receptor beta chains below were found in one sample sequenced in a study of T cell responses to AZD1222 COVID-19 vaccine. TCRdb's table, derived via immunoSEQ multiplex PCR, lists solely in-frame clones and lacks some. This table holds about 150,000 clones, 85% to 95% found once. The sequences come from peripheral blood, collected on day 0 of MenACWY control vaccination. The receptors here all came from an adult in good health.

The J gene is TRBJ1-3, the V gene TRBV5-1; no reliable D call. From germline, CDR1 is SGHRS and CDR2 YFSETQ. CDR3 length: 13 residues. Between the trimmed V and J ends, which lost 4 bases and 0 bases, there was a span of 5 bases. The CDR3 sequence is CASSPSSGNTIYF. The CDR3 DNA is TGCGCCAGCAGCCCGAGCTCTGGAAACACCATATATTTT.

The rearrangement joins TRBV19 to TRBJ1-5; weak D call: TRBD1 (5 bases). Germline-derived CDR1 and CDR2 are LNHDA and SQIVND (reference sequence). The V gene lost 4 bases and the J gene lost 1 base, with 11 bases spanning the gap. This CDR3 is built from 15 residues. CDR3 in amino acids: CASSRQGLSNQPQHF. For the CDR3, the DNA is TGTGCCAGTAGTAGGCAGGGCTTGAGCAATCAGCCCCAGCATTTT.

The V and J genes are TRBV6-1 and TRBJ2-7, with 9 bases fitting TRBD1. CDR1 MNHNS and CDR2 SASEGT come from the germline V gene. The V segment lost 2 bases and the J segment 3 bases; nucleotides outside the gene matches: 8. The CDR3 has 16 residues. The chain's CDR3 is CASSEFGTGINYEQYF. The CDR3 DNA follows: TGTGCCAGCAGTGAATTTGGGACAGGGATAAACTACGAGCAGTACTTC.

The J gene is TRBJ2-7, the V gene TRBV27, with 10 bases lining up with TRBD1. The CDR3 runs 14 residues. Germline trimming cut 2 bases from V and 6 bases from J; bases unmatched to any gene: 4. Germline V lookup: CDR1 MNHEY, CDR2 SMNVEV (reference sequence). The DNA of the CDR3 is TGTGCCAGCAGTTTAGAGGACAGGGGGGGCGAGCAGTACTTC. The encoded protein is CASSLEDRGGEQYF.

This sequence joins TRBV10-3 and TRBJ2-6, with 8 nucleotides matching TRBD1. Germline values: CDR1 ENHRY, CDR2 SYGVKD. The trim removed 6 bases at V and 1 base at J, leaving 2 bases unmatched. CDR3 length equals 15 residues. CDR3 amino acids: CAISRTGSGANVLTF. CDR3 coding DNA: TGTGCCATCAGCCGGACAGGGTCTGGGGCCAACGTCCTGACTTTC.

The chain uses TRBV5-1 and TRBJ2-1; D not certain. The CDR3 is 15 residues long. The germline V and J ends were trimmed by 0 bases and 0 bases, with 7 bases remaining between them. Germline V gene sequence: CDR1 SGHRS, CDR2 YFSETQ. The CDR3 DNA sequence: TGCGCCAGCAGCTTGGCGGACCTCTCCTACAATGAGCAGTTCTTC. Its translation: CASSLADLSYNEQFF.

The chain recombines TRBV3-1 (or the pseudogene TRBV3-2) with TRBJ1-3; no clear D gene. Germline CDR1 LGHDT, CDR2 YNNKEL (reference sequence). This CDR3 contains 13 residues. V was clipped by 1 base and J by 5 bases, with 6 bases between them. The CDR3 loop reads CASSQGTRNTIYF. In DNA form, the CDR3 reads TGTGCCAGCAGCCAAGGGACCCGAAACACCATATATTTT.

V usage is TRBV11-2 and J usage is TRBJ2-7; TRBD1 matches at 8 bases. V gave up 9 bases and J gave up 2 bases; unmatched junction bases: 6. The germline V gene has CDR1 SGHAT and CDR2 FQNNGV. CDR3 length equals 13 residues. CDR3 loop: CASSDRVTYEQYF. CDR3 sequence (DNA): TGTGCCAGTTCGGACAGGGTAACCTACGAGCAGTACTTC. Variable domain in full (rest from reference TRBV11-2 and TRBJ2-7): EAGVAQSPRYKIIEKRQSVAFWCNPISGHATLYWYQQILGQGPKLLIQFQNNGVVDDSQLPKDRFSAERLKGVDSTLKIQPAKLEDSAVYLCASSDRVTYEQYFGPGTRLTVT.

CDR3 bases: TGTGCCAGCAGCTTACATGGGGACAGGGGCTACAATGAGCAGTTCTTC. Translated, it gives CASSLHGDRGYNEQFF. The chain joins TRBV11-3 to TRBJ2-1; TRBD1 aligns across 10 bases. The CDR3 covers 16 residues. Germline CDR1 is SGHNT and CDR2 is YENEEA. Losses at the gene ends were 2 bases for V and 3 bases for J; bases not matched to a gene: 4.

The rearrangement links TRBV19 to TRBJ2-7; TRBD2 matches at 7 bases. CDR1 is LNHDA and CDR2 is SQIVND in the germline V gene (reference sequence). The J segment lost 0 bases and the V segment lost 3 bases, leaving 5 bases of the junction unmatched. The CDR3 consists of 15 residues. The CDR3 reads CASSMGGRSSYEQYF. In nucleotides, the CDR3 is TGTGCCAGTAGTATGGGAGGGCGGAGCTCCTACGAGCAGTACTTC.

The count of this clone is one. This chain connects TRBV19 to TRBJ2-1; perhaps TRBD1 as D (6 bases). Trimming took off 7 bases at V and 2 bases at J, with 18 bases between the two ends. In germline, CDR1 is LNHDA, CDR2 SQIVND (reference sequence). This CDR3 comprises 16 residues. The CDR3 sequence is CASTPRGRGPYNEQFF. Written as DNA, the CDR3 is TGTGCCAGTACCCCAAGGGGCAGGGGCCCCTACAATGAGCAGTTCTTC. Together with reference TRBV19 and TRBJ2-1, the CDR3 gives the full variable domain: DGGITQSPKYLFRKEGQNVTLSCEQNLNHDAMYWYRQDPGQGLRLIYYSQIVNDFQKGDIAEGYSVSREKKESFPLTVTSAQKNPTAFYLCASTPRGRGPYNEQFFGPGTRLTVL.

The chain links TRBV28 to TRBJ1-5; tentative D call: TRBD1 (5 bases). The germline gives CDR1 MDHEN, CDR2 SYDVKM. Trimming cost V 8 bases and J 5 bases, with 7 bases left between them. The CDR3 has 11 amino acids. The CDR3 DNA is TGTGCCAGCGGGGCGGATCAGCCCCAGCATTTT. Encoded protein: CASGADQPQHF.

The V and J genes are TRBV7-9 and TRBJ2-1; D may be TRBD1 or TRBD2 (5 bases each). From germline, CDR1 is SEHNR and CDR2 FQNEAQ (reference sequence). Deletions cut 5 bases from V and 6 bases from J, with 14 bases between. The CDR3 length is 14 residues. Here the CDR3 reads CASSPWDRPNEQFF. In DNA, the CDR3 is TGTGCCAGCAGCCCTTGGGACCGGCCCAATGAGCAGTTCTTC.

The chain employs TRBV2 and TRBJ2-7; D unresolved. Germline V gives CDR1 SNHLY, CDR2 FYNNEI. The CDR3 covers 16 residues. V lost 8 bases to trimming and J lost 2 bases, with 22 bases between them. The CDR3 sequence: CASYHVGPPFTYEQYF. The CDR3 DNA is TGTGCCAGCTATCACGTTGGGCCGCCTTTCACCTACGAGCAGTACTTC.

This chain uses TRBV6-1 with TRBJ2-3; D might be TRBD1 (5 bases). This CDR3 region has 14 residues. Germline V gene data show CDR1 as MNHNS and CDR2 as SASEGT. V lost 2 bases and J 5 bases, leaving 11 bases between the germline ends. The CDR3 coding sequence is TGTGCCAGCAGTGAAACCGACAGAGAAGATACGCAGTATTTT. This translates into CASSETDREDTQYF.